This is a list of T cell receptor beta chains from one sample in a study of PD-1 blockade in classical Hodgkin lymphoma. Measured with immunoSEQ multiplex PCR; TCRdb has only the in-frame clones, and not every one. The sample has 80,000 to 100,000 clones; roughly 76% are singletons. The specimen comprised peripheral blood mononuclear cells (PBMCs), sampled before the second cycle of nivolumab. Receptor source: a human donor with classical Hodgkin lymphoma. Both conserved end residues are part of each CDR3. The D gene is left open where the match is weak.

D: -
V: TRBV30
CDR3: CAWSVTIGSGYTF

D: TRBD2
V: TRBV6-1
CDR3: CASSISGRSYEQYF

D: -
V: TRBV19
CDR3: CASSIGSVGVRADTQYF

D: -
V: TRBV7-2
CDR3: CASSSARGESYNEQFF

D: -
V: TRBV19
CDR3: CASVGKENTEAFF

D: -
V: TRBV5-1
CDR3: CASSFQGSYEQYF

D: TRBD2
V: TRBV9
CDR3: CASSGHPSGSNEQFF

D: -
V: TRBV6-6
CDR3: CASSILAVGYTF

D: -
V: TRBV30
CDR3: CAWSIMTGGELFF

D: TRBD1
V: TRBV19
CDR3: CASSTRTGSYGYTF

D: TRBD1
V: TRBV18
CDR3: CASSINRGQETQYF

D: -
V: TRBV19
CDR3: CASSISAAYTEAFF

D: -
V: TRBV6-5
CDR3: CASRNLKTQYF

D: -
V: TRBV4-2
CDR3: CASSQDPRTAGAFF

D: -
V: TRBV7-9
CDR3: CASSYPGWGQPQHF

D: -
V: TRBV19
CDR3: CASSPGLKETQYF

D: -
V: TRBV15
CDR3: CATSSETSQETQYF

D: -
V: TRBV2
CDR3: CASIRSYLQVEQYF

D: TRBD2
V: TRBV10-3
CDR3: CAIHGGADEQFF

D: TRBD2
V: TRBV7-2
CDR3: CASSQGLAGRGDTQYF

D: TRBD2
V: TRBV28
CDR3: CASSLLREGRYEQFF

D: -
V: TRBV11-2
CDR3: CASSLVWGRETQYF

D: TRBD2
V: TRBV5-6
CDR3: CASSLGGSDEQYF

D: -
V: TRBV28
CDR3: CASSQISGNQPQHF

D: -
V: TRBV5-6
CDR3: CASSLGSGGNQPQHF

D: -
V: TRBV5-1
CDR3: CASSQGGLQETQYF

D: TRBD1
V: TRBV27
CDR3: CASSSRGVNRSGYTF

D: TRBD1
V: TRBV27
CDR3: CASSSTSQGPKDETQYF

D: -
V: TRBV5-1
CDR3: CASSLVSLDYEQYF

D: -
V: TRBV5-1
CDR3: CASSSTSSLEQYF

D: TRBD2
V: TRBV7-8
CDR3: CASSFTSAYEQYF

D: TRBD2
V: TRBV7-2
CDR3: CASSLGGLAGKQFF

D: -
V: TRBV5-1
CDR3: CASSRSGPPDTQYF

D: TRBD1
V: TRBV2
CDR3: CASSRQGTNQPQHF

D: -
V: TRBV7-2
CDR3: CASSSRDNGELFF

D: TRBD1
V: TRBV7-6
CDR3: CASSSRGQETQYF

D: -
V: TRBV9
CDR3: CASSPGNNQPQHF

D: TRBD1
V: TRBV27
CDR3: CASSPLTGMNTEAFF

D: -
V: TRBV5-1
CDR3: CASSRDPTDTQYF

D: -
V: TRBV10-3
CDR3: CAISELNDITEAFF

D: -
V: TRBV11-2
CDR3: CASSLAASGHSGANVLTF

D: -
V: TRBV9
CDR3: CASSADTGFQPQHF